This TCR beta chain was observed in a study of T cell responses to AZD1222 COVID-19 vaccine. General study points: Mostly white British, mostly female donors; authors suggested clonal diversity may be underestimated.

V was clipped by 4 bases and J by 3 bases; unmatched bases: 7. The V gene's germline CDR1 is MNHEY and CDR2 SMNVEV (reference sequence). The length of the CDR3 is 15 residues. Produced via immunoSEQ multiplex PCR; TCRdb's table is partial and in-frame only. The sample includes 250,000 to 300,000 clones, around 93% of them seen just once. A word on this clone: Its target is unknown.

The TCR was taken from an adult who received the AZD1222 COVID-19 vaccine. The V gene is TRBV27, the J gene TRBJ2-7; 9 positions match TRBD2. This sample comprised peripheral blood, obtained 28 days after the second AZD1222 dose. This CDR3 is CASSSVLAGRYEQYF. DNA for the CDR3: TGTGCCAGCAGTTCCGTACTAGCGGGTCGCTACGAGCAGTACTTC.